What follows are 19 T cell receptor beta chains derived from one specimen sequenced in a study of T cells in Graves' hyperthyroidism and ophthalmopathy. Template material for amplifying TCR beta CDR3 regions consisted of RNA transcripts. First-round RT-PCR of the TCR CDR3 relied on the HTBI primer set. TCRdb reprocessed the multiplex PCR reads via MiXCR and lists one record per CDR3 protein. The sample has about 520,000 distinct CDR3 sequences, around 22% seen once; the top ten hold around 11%. The sequenced material came from blood. Receptors originate from a woman aged 25 to 39 with Graves' ophthalmopathy.

With respect to this clonotype: The junction does not match germline at one end; this may be a read error. The chain carries TRBV7-9 and TRBJ2-5; D not certain. Germline loops: CDR1 SEHNR, CDR2 FQNEAQ (reference sequence). This CDR3 contains 12 residues. The CDR3 is CASSLAGETKYF. The DNA of the CDR3 is TGTGCCAGCAGCTTAGCCGGCGAGACCAAGTACTTC.

This clonotype was seen ten or more times. The CDR3 DNA reads as TGTGCCAGCACCTTGGGGGGGTTCAGCAATCAGCCCCAGCATTTT. Amino acids: CASTLGGFSNQPQHF. This rearrangement joins TRBV7-2 to TRBJ1-5; D perhaps matches TRBD1 (5 bases). From germline, CDR1 is SGHTA and CDR2 FQGNSA. This CDR3 region has 15 residues. Trimming removed 7 bases from V and 1 base from J, with 14 bases in between.

V is TRBV4-1 and J is TRBJ2-5; perhaps TRBD2 as D (5 bases). CDR3 length equals 14 residues. Trimming removed 4 bases from V and 1 base from J, with 10 bases in between. Germline V gene lookup returns CDR1 MGHRA and CDR2 YSYEKL. The CDR3, as DNA: TGCGCCAGCAGCCCACTGAGGGTCCAAGAGACCCAGTACTTC. Translated, it gives CASSPLRVQETQYF.

This clonotype was counted many times. The CDR3 spells CASSPPSTRRAFF. In DNA form, the CDR3 reads TGTGCCAGCTCACCACCGTCGACCCGCAGGGCTTTCTTT. This rearrangement joins TRBV18 to TRBJ1-1; no definite D call. Trimming cost V 0 bases and J 11 bases, with 13 bases left between them. This CDR3 comprises 13 residues. The germline CDR1 and CDR2 sequences are KGHSH and LQKENI.

This clonotype was counted at least ten times. V is TRBV20-1 and J is TRBJ2-7; the match to TRBD1 covers 10 bases. V lost 6 bases to trimming and J lost 4 bases; unmatched junction nucleotides: 9. The CDR3 covers 14 residues. Germline CDR1 reads DFQATT; CDR2 reads SNEGSKA (reference sequence). CDR3 loop: CSAFPGQGVYEQYF. The CDR3 DNA reads TGCAGTGCCTTTCCTGGACAGGGGGTATACGAGCAGTACTTC.

This clonotype was observed many times. The V gene is TRBV7-2, the J gene TRBJ2-7; TRBD2 agrees at 9 bases. Germline lookup yields CDR1 SGHTA and CDR2 FQGNSA. J was trimmed by 0 bases and V by 9 bases; bases with no gene match: 3. This CDR3 has 13 residues. The CDR3 is CASSGGHSYEQYF. The CDR3 bases are TGTGCCAGTAGCGGGGGCCACTCCTACGAGCAGTACTTC.

This clonotype has at least ten counts. The chain couples TRBV6-2 or TRBV6-3 to TRBJ2-5; TRBD1 agrees at 7 bases. The V gene end was trimmed by 6 bases and the J gene end by 0 bases; junction bases not matched to a gene: 4. The CDR3 runs 14 residues. Germline CDR1 and CDR2: MNHEY and SVGEGT. The CDR3: CASRLTGNQETQYF. The CDR3 DNA follows: TGTGCCAGCAGACTGACAGGGAACCAAGAGACCCAGTACTTC.

The sample holds many counts of this clonotype. Germline is not matched at one junction end, which may reflect a read error. This chain joins TRBV11-1 and TRBJ2-7; possibly TRBD1 for D (5 bases). CDR1 is SGHAT and CDR2 is FQDESV in the germline V gene (reference sequence). This CDR3 comprises 16 residues. DNA of the CDR3: TGTGCCGGCAGCTGGTTCCTCCCCGACAGAGCCTACGAGCAGTACTTC. The encoded protein is CAGSWFLPDRAYEQYF.

CDR3 residues: CASRQGARGVGYTF. The DNA for the CDR3 is TGTGCCAGCAGACAGGGGGCGCGGGGGGTTGGCTACACCTTC. The V call is TRBV2, the J call TRBJ1-2; 9 bases map to TRBD1. This CDR3 has 14 amino acids. Germline V lookup: CDR1 SNHLY, CDR2 FYNNEI. Losses at the gene ends were 6 bases for V and 7 bases for J; bases not matched to a gene: 9.

The chain has TRBV28 and TRBJ2-5; maybe TRBD2 (6 bases). The CDR3 totals 16 residues. V lost 7 bases and J lost 5, with 23 bases in between. Looked up from germline, CDR1 is MDHEN and CDR2 is SYDVKM. CDR3 loop: CASTSIPPGVGETQYF. CDR3 nucleotides: TGTGCCAGCACCTCCATCCCTCCGGGAGTAGGGGAGACCCAGTACTTC.

This clonotype was detected ten times or more. The chain links TRBV28 to TRBJ2-7; 8 bases match TRBD2. CDR1 MDHEN and CDR2 SYDVKM come from the germline V gene. V lost 3 bases and J lost 3; bases outside the gene matches: 4. This CDR3 is 14 amino acids long. DNA of the CDR3: TGTGCCAGCAGTTTCGAGAGCGGGAGCTACGAGCAGTACTTC. Residues: CASSFESGSYEQYF.

This clonotype occurred a few times. The rearrangement uses TRBV3-1 and TRBJ1-5; 7 positions agree with TRBD1. The V and J ends lost 3 bases and 5 bases, in that order; junction bases with no gene match: 7. Germline V CDR1 and CDR2: LGHDT, YNNKEL (reference sequence). The CDR3 runs to 15 residues. CDR3 region: CASSHGDSLDQPQHF. In DNA form, the CDR3 reads TGTGCCAGCAGCCATGGGGACAGCCTAGATCAGCCCCAGCATTTT.

This clonotype occurred many times. The rearrangement joins TRBV20-1 to TRBJ1-1, with D tentatively TRBD1 (5 bases). Looked up from germline, CDR1 is DFQATT and CDR2 is SNEGSKA (reference sequence). This CDR3 is built from 14 residues. With 6 bases removed from V and 2 bases from J, the gap between germline ends came to 16 bases. CDR3 DNA: TGCAGTGCCCGCAAGGGGCGTCTTAACACTGAAGCTTTCTTT. Protein sequence: CSARKGRLNTEAFF.

This clonotype occurred many times. V gene TRBV29-1 combines with J gene TRBJ2-2; 7 nucleotides align to TRBD1. The CDR3 is 13 amino acids. From germline, CDR1 is SQVTM and CDR2 ANQGSEA. The junction had 6 bases not matched to a gene; V was cut back by 5 bases and J by 6 bases. The CDR3 is CSVRQGESGELFF. The CDR3 nucleotides read TGCAGCGTTCGACAGGGAGAGTCCGGGGAGCTGTTTTTT.

This clonotype came up many times. The CDR3 DNA sequence: TGTGCCATCAGTGCTTCCAATCAGCCCCAGCATTTT. This sequence encodes CAISASNQPQHF. The J gene is TRBJ1-5, the V gene TRBV10-3; no reliable D call. Per the germline V gene, CDR1 is ENHRY and CDR2 is SYGVKD. The CDR3 has 12 amino acids. Trimming shortened V by 4 bases and J by 3 bases, and 4 bases separated the two germline ends.

This clonotype was seen ten or more times. This chain joins TRBV12-3 or TRBV12-4 and TRBJ1-1; 7 bases align to TRBD1. CDR3 size: 13 residues. J was trimmed by 9 bases and V by 6 bases; bases with no gene match: 10. CDR3 sequence reads: CASSTGVEGQAFF. CDR3 DNA sequence: TGTGCCAGCAGCACAGGGGTTGAGGGTCAAGCTTTCTTT.

This clonotype has at least ten counts. The chain links TRBV10-3 to TRBJ2-5; D not certain. The V and J ends lost 6 bases and 5 bases respectively, with 16 bases between them. From germline, CDR1 is ENHRY and CDR2 SYGVKD. The CDR3 is 14 amino acids. CDR3 nucleotides: TGTGCCATCAGCCGTCAGGCCCCCGGGGAGACCCAGTACTTC. Protein product: CAISRQAPGETQYF.

This clonotype showed up many times. V is TRBV30 and J is TRBJ2-7, with D unclear. Trimming stripped 3 bases from V and 0 bases from J, with 6 bases between. Germline V gives CDR1 GTSNPN, CDR2 SVGIG (reference sequence). There are 12 residues in the CDR3. CDR3 DNA sequence: TGTGCCTGGAGGGACGACTCCTACGAGCAGTACTTC. Translation: CAWRDDSYEQYF.

The rearrangement uses TRBV2 and TRBJ1-1, with TRBD1 as a possible D gene (6 bases). Germline lookup yields CDR1 SNHLY and CDR2 FYNNEI. This CDR3 has 12 residues. Trimming pared 7 bases from V and 5 bases from J, leaving 11 bases between. CDR3 DNA: TGTGCCAGCACCACAGGGAGGACTGAAGCTTTCTTT. It is translated as CASTTGRTEAFF.